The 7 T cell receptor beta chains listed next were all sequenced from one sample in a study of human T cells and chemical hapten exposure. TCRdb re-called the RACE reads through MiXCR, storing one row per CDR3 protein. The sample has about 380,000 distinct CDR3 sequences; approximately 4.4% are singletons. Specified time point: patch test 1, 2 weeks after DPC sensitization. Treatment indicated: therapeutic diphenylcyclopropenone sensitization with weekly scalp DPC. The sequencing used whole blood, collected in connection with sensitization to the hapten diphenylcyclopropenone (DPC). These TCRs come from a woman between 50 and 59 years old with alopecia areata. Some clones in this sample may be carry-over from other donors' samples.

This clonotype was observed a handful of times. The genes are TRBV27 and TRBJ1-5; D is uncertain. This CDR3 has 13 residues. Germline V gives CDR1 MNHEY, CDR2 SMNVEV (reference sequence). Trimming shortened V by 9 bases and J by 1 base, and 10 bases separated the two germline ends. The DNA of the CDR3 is TGTGCCAGTCGGGAGGGCAGCAATCAGCCCCAGCATTTT. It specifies CASREGSNQPQHF.

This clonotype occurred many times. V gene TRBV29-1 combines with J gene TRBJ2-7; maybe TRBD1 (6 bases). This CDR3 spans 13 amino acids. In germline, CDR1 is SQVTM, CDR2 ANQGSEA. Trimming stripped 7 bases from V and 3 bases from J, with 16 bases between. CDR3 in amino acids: CSAAGTLSYEQYF. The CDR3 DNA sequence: TGCAGCGCGGCCGGGACATTAAGCTACGAGCAGTACTTC.

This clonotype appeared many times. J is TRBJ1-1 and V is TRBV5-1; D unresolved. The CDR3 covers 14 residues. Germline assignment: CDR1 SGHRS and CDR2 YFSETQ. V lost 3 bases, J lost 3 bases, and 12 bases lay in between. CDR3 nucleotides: TGCGCCAGCAGCTCCGCCGGTTCGTACACTGAAGCTTTCTTT. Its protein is CASSSAGSYTEAFF.

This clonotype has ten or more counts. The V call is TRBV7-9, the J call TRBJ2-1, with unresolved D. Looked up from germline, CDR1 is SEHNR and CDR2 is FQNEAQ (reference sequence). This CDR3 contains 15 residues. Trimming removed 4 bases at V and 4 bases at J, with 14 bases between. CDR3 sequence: CASSSLRDGYNEQFF. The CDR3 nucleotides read TGTGCCAGCAGCTCTCTACGAGACGGGTACAATGAGCAGTTCTTC.

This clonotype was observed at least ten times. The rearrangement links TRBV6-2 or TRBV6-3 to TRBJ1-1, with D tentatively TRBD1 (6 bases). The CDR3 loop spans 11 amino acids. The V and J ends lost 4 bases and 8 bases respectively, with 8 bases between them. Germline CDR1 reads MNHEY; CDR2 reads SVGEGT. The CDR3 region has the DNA TGTGCCAGCAGTTTAGGACAGGAAGCTTTCTTT. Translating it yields CASSLGQEAFF.

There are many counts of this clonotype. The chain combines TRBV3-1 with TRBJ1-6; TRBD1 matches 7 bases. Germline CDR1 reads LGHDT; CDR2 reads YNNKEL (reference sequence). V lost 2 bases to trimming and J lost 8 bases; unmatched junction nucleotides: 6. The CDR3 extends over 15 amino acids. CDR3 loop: CASSQTGVHYSPLHF. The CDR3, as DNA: TGTGCCAGCAGCCAAACAGGGGTGCACTATTCACCCCTCCACTTT.

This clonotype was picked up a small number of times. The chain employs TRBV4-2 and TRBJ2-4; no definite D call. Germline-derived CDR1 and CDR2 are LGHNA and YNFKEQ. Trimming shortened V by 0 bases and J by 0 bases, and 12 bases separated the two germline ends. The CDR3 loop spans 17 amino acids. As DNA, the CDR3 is TGTGCCAGCAGCCAAGACGAAGCTTTCAGAGCCAAAAACATTCAGTACTTC. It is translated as CASSQDEAFRAKNIQYF.